A selection of T cell receptor beta chains follows, all from one sample in a study of T-cell memory formation after mild COVID-19. MiXCR, applied by TCRdb to the 5' RACE reads, yields one record per CDR3 protein. The sample comprises approximately 300,000 distinct CDR3 sequences, more than 15% of which are singletons, and roughly 23% rests with the top ten. The sample comprised PBMCs or a T cell subset sorted from them (not recorded which). The receptors were sampled from a man between 18 and 35 years old who had mild COVID-19 (a few samples of this study predate the infection). Cell type and time point are not known. CDR3s include the opening cysteine and the closing phenylalanine or tryptophan. The D gene is left open where the match is weak. Where a row states a size, it is once, few, many or the class of an expanded clone; other rows omit it.

D: TRBD1; J: TRBJ1-2; size: NA; V: TRBV15; CDR3: CATSRDPGTGFYGYTF; DNA: TGTGCCACCAGCAGAGATCCCGGGACAGGGTTTTATGGCTACACCTTC
D: TRBD1; J: TRBJ1-2; size: NA; V: TRBV4-1; CDR3: CASSQARGARGNGYTF; DNA: TGCGCCAGCAGCCAAGCTAGAGGGGCCAGGGGGAACGGCTACACCTTC
D: NA; J: TRBJ2-3; size: few; V: TRBV10-3; CDR3: CAISPGTGADTQYF; DNA: TGTGCCATCAGTCCGGGCACAGGCGCAGATACGCAGTATTTT
D: NA; J: TRBJ1-2; size: NA; V: TRBV4-1; CDR3: CASSQEQNPFYGYTF; DNA: TGCGCCAGCAGCCAAGAGCAGAACCCGTTCTATGGCTACACCTTC
D: NA; J: TRBJ1-3; size: few; V: TRBV5-1; CDR3: CASSLNVGVNSGNTIYF; DNA: TGCGCCAGCAGCTTGAATGTTGGGGTTAACTCTGGAAACACCATATATTTT
D: NA; J: TRBJ1-2; size: NA; V: TRBV28; CDR3: CASSGRYTF; DNA: TGTGCCAGTAGCGGTCGCTACACCTTC
D: NA; J: TRBJ1-2; size: few; V: TRBV6-5; CDR3: CASSYSRQSYGYTF; DNA: TGTGCCAGCAGTTACTCGAGGCAGTCATATGGCTACACCTTC
D: TRBD1; J: TRBJ1-2; size: few; V: TRBV5-4; CDR3: CASSPGGAGYTF; DNA: TGTGCCAGCAGCCCAGGGGGGGCTGGCTACACCTTC
D: NA; J: TRBJ1-5; size: few; V: TRBV15; CDR3: CATSREIGDLQPQHF; DNA: TGTGCCACCAGCAGAGAAATAGGGGATCTTCAGCCCCAGCATTTT
D: NA; J: TRBJ1-3; size: NA; V: TRBV5-1; CDR3: CASSLGLTGTSGNTIYF; DNA: TGCGCCAGCAGCTTGGGCCTTACAGGGACCTCTGGAAACACCATATATTTT
D: NA; J: TRBJ1-3; size: once; V: TRBV21-1; CDR3: CASSRPRRVGNTIYF; DNA: TGTGCCAGCAGTCGCCCCCGGCGAGTTGGAAACACCATATATTTT
D: NA; J: TRBJ1-1; size: NA; V: TRBV19; CDR3: CASSIVGDTEAFF; DNA: TGTGCCAGTAGTATAGTCGGGGATACTGAAGCTTTCTTT
D: NA; J: TRBJ1-5; size: NA; V: TRBV4-1; CDR3: CASSHRDRGNQPQHF; DNA: TGCGCCAGCAGCCACCGGGACCGAGGAAATCAGCCCCAGCATTTT
D: NA; J: TRBJ1-1; size: NA; V: TRBV20-1; CDR3: CSAYRVGTEAFF; DNA: TGCAGTGCTTACAGGGTCGGCACTGAAGCTTTCTTT
D: NA; J: TRBJ1-1; size: few; V: TRBV28; CDR3: CASSRREEENTEAFF; DNA: TGTGCCAGCAGTAGGCGGGAGGAGGAGAACACTGAAGCTTTCTTT
D: TRBD1; J: TRBJ1-2; size: NA; V: TRBV5-1; CDR3: CASGAGQNYGYTF; DNA: TGCGCCAGCGGCGCGGGACAGAACTATGGCTACACCTTC
D: NA; J: TRBJ2-7; size: few; V: TRBV25-1; CDR3: CASSSAGVYEQYF; DNA: TGTGCCAGCAGTAGCGCAGGGGTTTACGAGCAGTACTTC
D: TRBD1; J: TRBJ1-6; size: NA; V: TRBV4-2; CDR3: CASSPGTGSSPLHF; DNA: TGTGCCAGCAGCCCCGGGACAGGGAGTTCACCCCTCCACTTT
D: NA; J: TRBJ1-6; size: many; V: TRBV6-2/TRBV6-3; CDR3: CASSFTSGTPFHF; DNA: TGTGCCAGCAGTTTCACTTCCGGGACACCCTTCCACTTT
D: NA; J: TRBJ1-2; size: NA; V: TRBV18; CDR3: CASSLLGGGYGYTF; DNA: TGTGCCAGCTCACTTCTAGGAGGGGGATATGGCTACACCTTC
D: NA; J: TRBJ2-6; size: NA; V: TRBV12-3/TRBV12-4; CDR3: CASSQTGSGANVLTF; DNA: TGTGCCAGCAGTCAAACAGGTTCTGGGGCCAACGTCCTGACTTTC
D: TRBD1; J: TRBJ2-1; size: few; V: TRBV5-1; CDR3: CASSLWLLQGFNNEQFF; DNA: TGCGCCAGCAGCTTGTGGCTTTTACAGGGGTTTAACAATGAGCAGTTCTTC
D: NA; J: TRBJ2-3; size: NA; V: TRBV29-1; CDR3: CSVEQLSTDTQYF; DNA: TGCAGCGTTGAACAACTAAGCACAGATACGCAGTATTTT
D: NA; J: TRBJ2-7; size: NA; V: TRBV6-5; CDR3: CASSTFAAEQYF; DNA: TGTGCCAGCAGTACATTCGCGGCGGAGCAGTACTTC
D: NA; J: TRBJ1-2; size: NA; V: TRBV20-1; CDR3: CSATRGGYTF; DNA: TGCAGTGCTACCAGGGGTGGCTACACCTTC
D: TRBD1; J: TRBJ1-1; size: NA; V: TRBV7-8; CDR3: CASIQGDWNTEAFF; DNA: TGTGCCAGCATCCAGGGGGACTGGAACACTGAAGCTTTCTTT
D: NA; J: TRBJ2-7; size: few; V: TRBV11-2; CDR3: CASSSDSGTSYEQYF; DNA: TGTGCCAGCAGCTCAGACTCCGGGACATCCTACGAGCAGTACTTC
D: NA; J: TRBJ1-2; size: few; V: TRBV5-1; CDR3: CASSLAQGPGGYTF; DNA: TGCGCCAGCAGCTTGGCTCAGGGCCCCGGAGGCTACACCTTC
D: NA; J: TRBJ1-6; size: few; V: TRBV2; CDR3: CASSEITAPLHF; DNA: TGTGCCAGCAGTGAGATTACGGCACCCCTCCACTTT
D: NA; J: TRBJ1-2; size: few; V: TRBV7-2; CDR3: CASSLGPRFYGYTF; DNA: TGTGCCAGCAGCTTAGGTCCACGGTTCTATGGCTACACCTTC
D: NA; J: TRBJ2-7; size: few; V: TRBV7-9; CDR3: CASSPRVHEQYF; DNA: TGTGCCAGCAGCCCCCGGGTCCACGAGCAGTACTTC
D: NA; J: TRBJ2-4; size: NA; V: TRBV5-1; CDR3: CASSLSGNIQYF; DNA: TGCGCCAGCAGCTTGAGTGGGAACATTCAGTACTTC
D: NA; J: TRBJ2-3; size: NA; V: TRBV7-2; CDR3: CASSTMQGSTDTQYF; DNA: TGTGCCAGCAGCACTATGCAGGGTAGCACAGATACGCAGTATTTT
D: NA; J: TRBJ2-5; size: NA; V: TRBV5-4; CDR3: CASSRLTGKGETQYF; DNA: TGTGCCAGCAGCCGACTAACAGGGAAGGGAGAGACCCAGTACTTC
D: TRBD1; J: TRBJ1-2; size: NA; V: TRBV7-3; CDR3: CASSRGTAYGYTF; DNA: TGTGCCAGCAGCCGAGGGACAGCTTATGGCTACACCTTC
D: NA; J: TRBJ2-7; size: NA; V: TRBV11-2; CDR3: CASSPGGTSTYEQYF; DNA: TGTGCCAGCAGCCCGGGGGGCACGTCCACCTACGAGCAGTACTTC
D: NA; J: TRBJ2-4; size: few; V: TRBV12-3/TRBV12-4; CDR3: CASSTTSPDIQYF; DNA: TGTGCCAGCAGTACTACCTCCCCCGACATTCAGTACTTC
D: TRBD1; J: TRBJ1-6; size: NA; V: TRBV6-6; CDR3: CASSPGQGYYNSPLHF; DNA: TGTGCCAGCAGCCCCGGACAGGGTTACTATAATTCACCCCTCCACTTT
D: TRBD2; J: TRBJ2-4; size: many; V: TRBV4-3; CDR3: CASSQDHPSGGGTIQYF; DNA: TGCGCCAGCAGCCAAGATCACCCTAGCGGGGGGGGAACCATTCAGTACTTC
D: NA; J: TRBJ1-4; size: few; V: TRBV7-2; CDR3: CASSPRPYATNEKLFF; DNA: TGTGCCAGCAGCCCCCGGCCGTACGCAACTAATGAAAAACTGTTTTTT
D: TRBD2; J: TRBJ2-5; size: NA; V: TRBV7-2; CDR3: CASSPLERGQETQYF; DNA: TGTGCCAGCAGCCCCCTCGAGCGGGGGCAAGAGACCCAGTACTTC
D: NA; J: TRBJ2-1; size: many; V: TRBV7-9; CDR3: CASSLPGDNEQFF; DNA: TGTGCCAGCAGCTTACCCGGCGACAATGAGCAGTTCTTC
D: NA; J: TRBJ1-5; size: few; V: TRBV27; CDR3: CASSPTWWPQHF; DNA: TGTGCCAGCAGTCCTACGTGGTGGCCCCAGCATTTT
D: TRBD2; J: TRBJ2-2; size: NA; V: TRBV7-6; CDR3: CASRERGSPGELFF; DNA: TGTGCCAGCCGCGAGCGGGGGTCCCCCGGGGAGCTGTTTTTT
D: NA; J: TRBJ2-7; size: many; V: TRBV12-3/TRBV12-4; CDR3: CASRASGTWQEQYF; DNA: TGTGCCAGCCGTGCATCAGGGACATGGCAAGAGCAGTACTTC
D: TRBD2; J: TRBJ2-3; size: NA; V: TRBV29-1; CDR3: CSVVLAGGSTDTQYF; DNA: TGCAGCGTTGTATTAGCGGGGGGGTCCACAGATACGCAGTATTTT
D: NA; J: TRBJ2-3; size: once; V: TRBV7-2; CDR3: CASSRDAADTQYF; DNA: TGTGCCAGCAGCAGGGACGCGGCAGATACGCAGTATTTT
D: NA; J: TRBJ2-1; size: few; V: TRBV5-1; CDR3: CASSSLGTPLNEQFF; DNA: TGCGCCAGCAGCTCGCTAGGGACACCCCTCAATGAGCAGTTCTTC
D: NA; J: TRBJ2-1; size: few; V: TRBV5-1; CDR3: CASSFSGASYNEQFF; DNA: TGCGCCAGCAGCTTCTCGGGGGCTTCCTACAATGAGCAGTTCTTC
D: NA; J: TRBJ1-1; size: few; V: TRBV11-2; CDR3: CASSERAFF; DNA: TGTGCCAGCAGCGAACGGGCTTTCTTT
D: NA; J: TRBJ2-3; size: many; V: TRBV7-6; CDR3: CASSLGTDLGDTQYF; DNA: TGTGCCAGCAGCTTAGGCACGGACTTGGGGGATACGCAGTATTTT
D: TRBD1; J: TRBJ2-2; size: NA; V: TRBV7-2; CDR3: CASSLGTGILSGELFF; DNA: TGTGCCAGCAGCTTGGGGACAGGGATCTTGAGCGGGGAGCTGTTTTTT
D: TRBD1; J: TRBJ1-2; size: NA; V: TRBV5-5; CDR3: CASNPGQGRWDGYTF; DNA: TGTGCCAGCAATCCGGGACAGGGAAGATGGGATGGCTACACCTTC
D: NA; J: TRBJ1-2; size: NA; V: TRBV7-2; CDR3: CASSPHTGGYTF; DNA: TGTGCCAGCAGCCCGCACACGGGAGGCTACACCTTC
D: TRBD1; J: TRBJ1-5; size: few; V: TRBV7-2; CDR3: CASSYQGGNQPQHF; DNA: TGTGCCAGCAGCTACCAGGGGGGCAATCAGCCCCAGCATTTT
D: NA; J: TRBJ2-3; size: NA; V: TRBV4-3; CDR3: CASSQVGADTQYF; DNA: TGCGCCAGCAGCCAAGTCGGAGCAGATACGCAGTATTTT
D: NA; J: TRBJ2-2; size: many; V: TRBV7-9; CDR3: CGHSPRGTGLNTGELFF; DNA: TGTGGCCACAGCCCGCGGGGTACGGGACTGAACACCGGGGAGCTGTTTTTT